The 23 T cell receptor beta chains in this list originate from one sample, sequenced in a study of cytomegalovirus exposure and HLA in healthy donors. 60 Vbeta and 13 Jbeta primers were used in PCR. Some clones are missing from TCRdb's copy, which holds only in-frame ones; the method was immunoSEQ multiplex PCR. The table includes hundreds of thousands of clones, almost 80% detected once. The sample taken for sequencing was PBMCs. The receptors shown here come from a male donor in good health and CMV-seronegative.

The chain couples TRBV7-8 to TRBJ2-1; D uncertain. The CDR3 has 15 residues. Germline assignment: CDR1 SGHVS and CDR2 FQNEAQ. V was shortened by 3 bases and J by 5 bases, with 14 bases between the two germline ends. In DNA, the CDR3 is TGTGCCAGCAGCTTGAAAGCTGCCCCTAACAATGAGCAGTTCTTC. Amino acid sequence: CASSLKAAPNNEQFF.

The J gene is TRBJ2-2, the V gene TRBV4-1; weak D call: TRBD2 (6 bases). V lost 4 bases, J lost 1 base, and 10 bases lay in between. The CDR3 sequence is 15 residues long. Germline CDR1 reads MGHRA; CDR2 reads YSYEKL. CDR3 bases: TGCGCCAGCAGCCCGGGACTGCAGAACACCGGGGAGCTGTTTTTT. Translating gives CASSPGLQNTGELFF.

This clone was seen only once. The V gene is TRBV25-1, the J gene TRBJ2-1; 9 nucleotides match TRBD1. CDR3 length equals 17 residues. Germline V lookup: CDR1 MGHDK, CDR2 SYGVNS. V lost 4 bases, J lost 6 bases, and 13 bases stayed unmatched. Written as DNA, the CDR3 is TGTGCCAGCAGTGTACCGGGAGAGACAGGGGGGCCCAATGAGCAGTTCTTC. Translated, it gives CASSVPGETGGPNEQFF.

The chain has TRBV5-4 and TRBJ2-3; TRBD2 matches at 9 bases. CDR3 length: 16 residues. Trimming took 4 bases from V and 0 from J; bases not matched to a gene: 6. The germline V gene has CDR1 SGHNT and CDR2 YYREEE (reference sequence). In DNA, the CDR3 is TGTGCCAGCAGCCGAACTAGCGGGCAAAGCACAGATACGCAGTATTTT. The encoded protein is CASSRTSGQSTDTQYF.

The rearrangement uses TRBV6-6 and TRBJ2-6; TRBD1 matches at 7 bases. From germline, CDR1 is MNHNY and CDR2 SVGAGI (reference sequence). V lost 7 bases to trimming and J lost 4 bases; unmatched junction nucleotides: 10. The CDR3 extends over 16 amino acids. The CDR3 here is CASTQQGLPGANVLTF. The CDR3 nucleotides read TGTGCCAGCACCCAACAGGGGTTGCCCGGGGCCAACGTCCTGACTTTC.

V gene TRBV11-2 combines with J gene TRBJ1-5; D perhaps matches TRBD1 (6 bases). This CDR3 has 13 amino acids. CDR1 SGHAT and CDR2 FQNNGV come from the germline V gene. V lost 1 base and J lost 6, with 7 bases in between. CDR3 nucleotides: TGTGCCAGCAGCTTAGTAGGGGGTCAGCCCCAGCATTTT. This sequence encodes CASSLVGGQPQHF.

The genes are TRBV13 and TRBJ2-1, with 8 positions matching TRBD2. Germline trimming cut 0 bases from V and 5 bases from J; bases unmatched to any gene: 0. The CDR3 totals 14 residues. CDR1 is PRHDT and CDR2 is FYEKMQ in the germline V gene (reference sequence). The CDR3 sequence is CASSLGGLDNEQFF. CDR3 DNA sequence: TGTGCCAGCAGCTTAGGGGGACTAGACAATGAGCAGTTCTTC.

This CDR3 is CAWRKDSLAKNIQYF. The CDR3 nucleotides are TGTGCCTGGAGAAAGGACAGCCTAGCCAAAAACATTCAGTACTTC. This sequence joins TRBV30 and TRBJ2-4; weak D call: TRBD1 (6 bases). The CDR3 is 15 amino acids. V lost 3 bases and J 0 bases, leaving 12 bases between the germline ends. Germline loops: CDR1 GTSNPN, CDR2 SVGIG (reference sequence).

V gene TRBV10-3 combines with J gene TRBJ1-6; TRBD1 matches at 8 bases. The CDR3 length is 19 residues. Losses at the gene ends were 1 base for V and 0 bases for J; bases not matched to a gene: 8. Germline V CDR1 and CDR2: ENHRY, SYGVKD. CDR3: CAISEFQDRASSYNSPLHF. The CDR3 DNA is TGTGCCATCAGTGAGTTCCAGGACAGGGCCAGCTCCTATAATTCACCCCTCCACTTT.

The chain joins TRBV7-9 to TRBJ1-4; 8 positions agree with TRBD1. This CDR3 has 16 residues. V lost 5 bases, J lost 7 bases, and 12 bases stayed unmatched. Germline V gene sequence: CDR1 SEHNR, CDR2 FQNEAQ (reference sequence). Here the CDR3 DNA reads TGTGCCAGCAGCCCGGTACTCGGACAGGGAGTTGAAAAACTGTTTTTT. The encoded protein is CASSPVLGQGVEKLFF.

The chain links TRBV5-8 to TRBJ2-1, with 13 positions matching TRBD2. The CDR3 is 15 amino acids. Germline V CDR1 and CDR2: SGHTS, YDEGEE. V was clipped by 4 bases and J by 6 bases; unmatched bases: 4. The CDR3: CASSPRTSGSNEQFF. The CDR3 DNA is TGTGCCAGCAGCCCAAGGACTAGCGGGAGCAATGAGCAGTTCTTC.

V gene TRBV6-1 combines with J gene TRBJ2-5; D is perhaps TRBD2 (5 bases). This CDR3 spans 14 amino acids. Germline CDR1 is MNHNS and CDR2 is SASEGT. Trimming cost V 7 bases and J 0 bases, with 12 bases left between them. In DNA form, the CDR3 reads TGTGCCAGCACCACGGGGTGGTACCAAGAGACCCAGTACTTC. It encodes CASTTGWYQETQYF.

This rearrangement joins TRBV28 to TRBJ2-4; 8 nucleotides match TRBD1. This CDR3 comprises 16 residues. Germline V lookup: CDR1 MDHEN, CDR2 SYDVKM. The V and J ends lost 4 bases and 8 bases, in that order; junction bases with no gene match: 13. CDR3 sequence reads: CASSSTGEGFGHIQYF. In DNA, the CDR3 is TGTGCCAGCAGTTCGACAGGGGAAGGATTCGGGCACATTCAGTACTTC.

The chain has TRBV7-2 and TRBJ2-1; 7 nucleotides line up with TRBD1. Germline V CDR1 and CDR2: SGHTA, FQGNSA. This CDR3 comprises 16 residues. V shed 7 bases, J shed 2 bases, and the junction held 11 bases outside the gene matches. CDR3 bases: TGTGCCAGCAACCACCGGACCGGGACAGCCTACAATGAGCAGTTCTTC. Translating it yields CASNHRTGTAYNEQFF.

This clone was seen a few times. V and J are TRBV5-5 and TRBJ2-5; the match to TRBD2 covers 9 bases. With V trimmed by 2 bases and J by 2 bases, 4 bases remained unmatched. Looked up from germline, CDR1 is SGHKS and CDR2 is YYEKEE (reference sequence). The CDR3 is 15 residues long. The CDR3 reads CASSLLAGTQETQYF. For the CDR3, the DNA is TGTGCCAGCAGCTTACTAGCGGGCACACAAGAGACCCAGTACTTC.

CDR3 region: CASSPDSFLEGGGYTF. As DNA, the CDR3 is TGTGCCAGCTCACCAGATAGTTTTCTAGAGGGAGGTGGCTACACCTTC. This chain uses TRBV18 with TRBJ1-2, with D uncertain. V gave up 2 bases and J gave up 7 bases, with 20 bases separating them. Germline V lookup: CDR1 KGHSH, CDR2 LQKENI. The CDR3 consists of 16 residues.

The V and J genes are TRBV7-9 and TRBJ1-6; TRBD1 aligns across 11 bases. Germline V gene data show CDR1 as SEHNR and CDR2 as FQNEAQ (reference sequence). V lost 3 bases to trimming and J lost 6 bases; unmatched junction nucleotides: 10. The CDR3 extends over 18 amino acids. As DNA, the CDR3 is TGTGCCAGCAGCTTCCGGACAGGGGGCGGCCAAAGTAATTCACCCCTCCACTTT. Amino acids: CASSFRTGGGQSNSPLHF.

The rearrangement uses TRBV5-1 and TRBJ2-2; TRBD1 agrees at 9 bases. This CDR3 contains 18 residues. Germline lookup yields CDR1 SGHRS and CDR2 YFSETQ. V dropped 4 bases and J dropped 4; count of bases not matched to a gene: 14. The CDR3: CASSQTPLGQGGTGELFF. The CDR3 DNA sequence: TGCGCCAGCAGCCAAACACCCTTGGGACAGGGTGGCACCGGGGAGCTGTTTTTT.

CDR3 amino acids: CASSQEFTGVRDQPQHF. CDR3 in DNA: TGTGCCAGCAGCCAAGAATTTACAGGGGTCAGAGATCAGCCCCAGCATTTT. The V and J genes are TRBV4-2 and TRBJ1-5; 7 nucleotides match TRBD1. V gave up 0 bases and J gave up 5 bases; unmatched junction bases: 10. The CDR3 covers 17 residues. The V gene's germline CDR1 is LGHNA and CDR2 YNFKEQ.

This rearrangement joins TRBV10-3 to TRBJ2-5, with TRBD1 matching 9 bases. Per the germline V gene, CDR1 is ENHRY and CDR2 is SYGVKD. J was trimmed by 5 bases and V by 6 bases; bases with no gene match: 7. The CDR3 length is 14 residues. CDR3 bases: TGTGCCATCAGGAAGGACAGGGGTGGCGAGACCCAGTACTTC. This translates into CAIRKDRGGETQYF.

The V gene is TRBV9, the J gene TRBJ2-1, with TRBD2 identical over 8 bases. The CDR3 length is 14 residues. V was clipped by 2 bases and J by 7 bases; unmatched bases: 5. Germline-derived CDR1 and CDR2 are SGDLS and YYNGEE. CDR3 sequence: CASSVPGTSNEQFF. In nucleotides, the CDR3 is TGTGCCAGCAGCGTCCCCGGGACTAGTAATGAGCAGTTCTTC. Combining the CDR3 with reference TRBV9 and TRBJ2-1 gives the whole variable domain DSGVTQTPKHLITATGQRVTLRCSPRSGDLSVYWYQQSLDQGLQFLIQYYNGEERAKGNILERFSAQQFPDLHSELNLSSLELGDSALYFCASSVPGTSNEQFFGPGTRLTVL.

This chain links TRBV4-3 with TRBJ2-3; a weak D match, TRBD2 (6 bases). The V end lost 0 bases, the J end lost 2 bases, and 15 bases lay between the germline ends. Germline CDR1 and CDR2: LGHNA and YSLEER. The CDR3 consists of 17 residues. The chain's CDR3 is CASSQEYGGAHTDTQYF. Written as DNA, the CDR3 is TGCGCCAGCAGCCAAGAATACGGGGGAGCACACACAGATACGCAGTATTTT.

This clone was detected only once. The chain uses TRBV5-8 and TRBJ2-6; a possible D gene is TRBD1 (5 bases). The CDR3 length is 16 residues. V dropped 4 bases and J dropped 1 base, with 12 bases sitting between them. Germline CDR1 is SGHTS and CDR2 is YDEGEE. The DNA for the CDR3 is TGTGCCAGCAGCCTAGGGGCAACTTCTGGGGCCAACGTCCTGACTTTC. Protein sequence: CASSLGATSGANVLTF.